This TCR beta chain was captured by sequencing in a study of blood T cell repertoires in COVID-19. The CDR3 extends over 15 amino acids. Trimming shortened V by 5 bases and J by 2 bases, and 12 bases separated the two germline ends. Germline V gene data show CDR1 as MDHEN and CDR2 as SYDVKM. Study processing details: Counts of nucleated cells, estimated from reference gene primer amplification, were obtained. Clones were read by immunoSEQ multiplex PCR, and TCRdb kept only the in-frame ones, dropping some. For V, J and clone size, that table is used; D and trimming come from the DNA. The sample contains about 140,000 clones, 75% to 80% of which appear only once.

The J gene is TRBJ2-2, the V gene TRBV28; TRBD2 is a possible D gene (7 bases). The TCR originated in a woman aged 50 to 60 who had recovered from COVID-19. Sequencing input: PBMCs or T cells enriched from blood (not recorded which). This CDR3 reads CASSLGGANTGELFF. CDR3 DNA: TGTGCCAGCAGTCTGGGGGGGGCCAACACCGGGGAGCTGTTTTTT.